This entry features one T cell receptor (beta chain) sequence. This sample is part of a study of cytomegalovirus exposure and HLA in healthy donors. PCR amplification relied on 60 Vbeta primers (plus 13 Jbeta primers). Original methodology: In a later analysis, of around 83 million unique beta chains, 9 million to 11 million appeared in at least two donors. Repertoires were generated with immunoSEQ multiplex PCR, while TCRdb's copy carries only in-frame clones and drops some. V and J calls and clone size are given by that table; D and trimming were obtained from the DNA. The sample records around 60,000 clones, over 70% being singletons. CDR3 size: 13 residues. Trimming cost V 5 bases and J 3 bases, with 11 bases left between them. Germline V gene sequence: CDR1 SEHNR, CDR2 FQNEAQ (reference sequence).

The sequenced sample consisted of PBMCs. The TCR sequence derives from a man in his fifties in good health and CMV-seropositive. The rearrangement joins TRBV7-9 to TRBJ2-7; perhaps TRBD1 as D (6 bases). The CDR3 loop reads CASSRTADYEQYF. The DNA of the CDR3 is TGTGCCAGCAGCCGGACAGCAGACTACGAGCAGTACTTC.